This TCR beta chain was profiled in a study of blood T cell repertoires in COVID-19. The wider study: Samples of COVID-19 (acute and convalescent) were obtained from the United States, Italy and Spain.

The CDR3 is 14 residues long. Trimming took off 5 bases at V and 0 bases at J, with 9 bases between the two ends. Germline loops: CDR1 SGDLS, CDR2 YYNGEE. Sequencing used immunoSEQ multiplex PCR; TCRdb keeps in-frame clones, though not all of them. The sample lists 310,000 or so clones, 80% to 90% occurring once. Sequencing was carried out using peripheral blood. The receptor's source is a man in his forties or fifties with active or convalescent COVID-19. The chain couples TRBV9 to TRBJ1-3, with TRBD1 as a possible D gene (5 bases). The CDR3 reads CASSGHFSGNTIYF. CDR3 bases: TGTGCCAGCAGTGGACACTTCTCTGGAAACACCATATATTTT.